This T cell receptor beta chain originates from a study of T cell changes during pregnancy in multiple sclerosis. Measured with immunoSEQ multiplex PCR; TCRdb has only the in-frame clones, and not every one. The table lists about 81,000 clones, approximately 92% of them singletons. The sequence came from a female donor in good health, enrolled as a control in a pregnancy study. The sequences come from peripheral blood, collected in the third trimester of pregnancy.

The CDR3 spells CASSIQSGTSLETQYF. CDR3 bases: TGTGCCAGTAGTATACAGAGCGGGACCAGCCTTGAGACCCAGTACTTC. The chain is built from TRBV19 and TRBJ2-5, with TRBD2 matching 7 bases. V dropped 2 bases and J dropped 5; count of bases not matched to a gene: 11. The germline gives CDR1 LNHDA, CDR2 SQIVND (reference sequence). This CDR3 has 16 amino acids.